Each of the 23 T cell receptor beta chains below was sequenced from the same sample in a study of T cell responses to AZD1222 COVID-19 vaccine. Sequencing used immunoSEQ multiplex PCR; TCRdb keeps in-frame clones, though not all of them. Of about 140,000 clones listed, about nine tenths are singletons. The sequenced sample was peripheral blood, obtained on day 0 of AZD1222 vaccination. All receptors derive from an adult in good health.

This clone was detected once. This chain links TRBV11-2 with TRBJ2-7; 7 bases line up with TRBD1. The germline V gene has CDR1 SGHAT and CDR2 FQNNGV. This CDR3 has 15 residues. V gave up 0 bases and J gave up 2 bases; unmatched junction bases: 4. For the CDR3, the DNA is TGTGCCAGCAGCTTAGACGGGACAGACCCCTACGAGCAGTACTTC. The encoded protein is CASSLDGTDPYEQYF. The full variable domain, its missing parts supplied by reference TRBV11-2 and TRBJ2-7, is EAGVAQSPRYKIIEKRQSVAFWCNPISGHATLYWYQQILGQGPKLLIQFQNNGVVDDSQLPKDRFSAERLKGVDSTLKIQPAKLEDSAVYLCASSLDGTDPYEQYFGPGTRLTVT.

The genes are TRBV6-5 and TRBJ2-7, with D possibly TRBD2 on 6 matching bases. CDR3 length equals 15 residues. Trimming took off 6 bases at V and 4 bases at J, with 19 bases between the two ends. CDR1 is MNHEY, CDR2 SVGAGI, per germline. CDR3 amino acids: CASRRPGGGGYEQYF. DNA for the CDR3: TGTGCCAGCAGGAGGCCTGGGGGTGGGGGGTACGAGCAGTACTTC.

The CDR3 bases are TGTGCCAGTAGTATGGGGCAGGGAATTGACTCACCCCTCCACTTT. Its translation: CASSMGQGIDSPLHF. The chain employs TRBV19 and TRBJ1-6, with a tentative D call TRBD1 (5 bases). This CDR3 has 15 amino acids. Trimming removed 3 bases from V and 10 bases from J, with 16 bases in between. Germline loops: CDR1 LNHDA, CDR2 SQIVND (reference sequence).

The chain carries TRBV27 and TRBJ1-5, with 8 bases that match TRBD1. The germline V gene encodes CDR1 MNHEY and CDR2 SMNVEV (reference sequence). The CDR3 is 15 amino acids. V shed 5 bases and J 5 bases; nucleotides not matched to a gene: 8. CDR3: CASSKGTGGDQPQHF. The CDR3 bases are TGTGCCAGCAGTAAGGGGACAGGTGGGGATCAGCCCCAGCATTTT.

The chain employs TRBV9 and TRBJ1-5; 8 bases fit TRBD1. This CDR3 region has 14 residues. Trimming cost V 4 bases and J 7 bases; bases outside gene matches: 7. Germline values: CDR1 SGDLS, CDR2 YYNGEE. The CDR3 coding sequence is TGTGCCAGCAGCTCCGGACAGGGTATACAGCCCCAGCATTTT. Translating gives CASSSGQGIQPQHF.

The J gene is TRBJ2-7, the V gene TRBV27; the D gene could be TRBD1 or TRBD2 (5 bases each). The CDR3 sequence is 16 residues long. The germline V and J ends were trimmed by 6 bases and 2 bases, with 20 bases remaining between them. The germline V gene has CDR1 MNHEY and CDR2 SMNVEV (reference sequence). The chain's CDR3 is CASSSLPRDGTYEQYF. The CDR3 DNA sequence: TGTGCCAGCAGCTCCCTCCCCCGGGACGGAACCTACGAGCAGTACTTC.

V is TRBV7-9 and J is TRBJ1-5; the D is unclear. The germline V gene encodes CDR1 SEHNR and CDR2 FQNEAQ (reference sequence). V was clipped by 5 bases and J by 4 bases, with 6 bases between them. This CDR3 region has 12 residues. The chain's CDR3 is CASSVPNQPQHF. The CDR3 DNA reads TGTGCCAGCAGCGTACCAAATCAGCCCCAGCATTTT. The complete variable domain, with remaining parts taken from reference TRBV7-9 and TRBJ1-5, reads DTGVSQNPRHKITKRGQNVTFRCDPISEHNRLYWYRQTLGQGPEFLTYFQNEAQLEKSRLLSDRFSAERPKGSFSTLEIQRTEQGDSAMYLCASSVPNQPQHFGDGTRLSIL.

This chain uses TRBV9 with TRBJ1-6; 11 bases agree with TRBD1. Germline lookup yields CDR1 SGDLS and CDR2 YYNGEE. This CDR3 spans 20 amino acids. The V segment lost 1 base and the J segment 5 bases; nucleotides outside the gene matches: 14. The CDR3 reads CASSVHIGTGGVGNNSPLHF. As DNA, the CDR3 is TGTGCCAGCAGCGTACACATCGGGACAGGGGGTGTTGGGAATAATTCACCCCTCCACTTT.

V gene TRBV6-5 combines with J gene TRBJ1-1; D possibly corresponds to TRBD1 (5 bases). Trimming shortened V by 5 bases and J by 1 base, and 14 bases separated the two germline ends. The CDR3 contains 15 residues. Germline lookup yields CDR1 MNHEY and CDR2 SVGAGI. The CDR3 loop reads CASSPGAGSNTEAFF. CDR3 bases: TGTGCCAGCAGTCCCGGGGCCGGGTCGAACACTGAAGCTTTCTTT.

The chain joins TRBV6-5 to TRBJ2-7; no reliable D call. CDR1 MNHEY and CDR2 SVGAGI come from the germline V gene. This CDR3 contains 16 residues. V was shortened by 3 bases and J by 4 bases, with 19 bases between the two germline ends. As DNA, the CDR3 is TGTGCCAGCAGTTATGGCAGTCCGTTCCCTTCTTACGAGCAGTACTTC. Translated, it gives CASSYGSPFPSYEQYF.

The chain recombines TRBV6-5 with TRBJ1-1; D unresolved. This CDR3 comprises 14 residues. Germline CDR1 is MNHEY and CDR2 is SVGAGI. V was trimmed by 5 bases and J by 8 bases, leaving 18 bases between them. CDR3 protein: CASSPSLRPYEAFF. The CDR3 DNA follows: TGTGCCAGCAGTCCCTCCCTGAGGCCCTACGAAGCTTTCTTT.

The chain uses TRBV3-1 (or the pseudogene TRBV3-2) and TRBJ2-7; D is unresolved. The ends were cut back, 4 bases at V and 4 bases at J, with 8 bases in the middle. The CDR3 contains 12 residues. CDR1 and CDR2 from the germline V gene are LGHDT and YNNKEL (reference sequence). The CDR3 loop is CASSPRRYEQYF. Written as DNA, the CDR3 is TGTGCCAGCAGCCCCCGTAGGTACGAGCAGTACTTC.

The chain links TRBV29-1 to TRBJ2-7, with unresolved D. The germline gives CDR1 SQVTM, CDR2 ANQGSEA. V shed 0 bases and J shed 5 bases, with 8 bases lying between them. This CDR3 has 12 amino acids. CDR3 nucleotides: TGCAGCGTTGAAGATGTAAAGAACGAGCAGTACTTC. Translation gives CSVEDVKNEQYF.

The gene calls are TRBV9 and TRBJ2-5; TRBD2 aligns across 10 bases. The CDR3 has 15 amino acids. Trimming removed 4 bases from V and 3 bases from J; junction bases left unmatched: 6. The germline gives CDR1 SGDLS, CDR2 YYNGEE. CDR3 sequence reads: CASSLSGRREETQYF. CDR3 coding DNA: TGTGCCAGCAGCCTTAGCGGGAGGAGGGAAGAGACCCAGTACTTC.

The chain joins TRBV7-8 to TRBJ2-5, with TRBD1 matching 8 bases. Germline assignment: CDR1 SGHVS and CDR2 FQNEAQ. V lost 0 bases and J lost 4; bases outside the gene matches: 1. The CDR3 is 14 residues long. The CDR3: CASSLARGRETQYF. The CDR3, as DNA: TGTGCCAGCAGCTTAGCCAGGGGGCGAGAGACCCAGTACTTC.

The rearrangement links TRBV15 to TRBJ2-1, with TRBD2 matching 8 bases. The length of the CDR3 is 15 residues. In germline, CDR1 is LNHNV, CDR2 YYDKDF (reference sequence). V gave up 5 bases and J gave up 8 bases; unmatched junction bases: 11. CDR3 amino acids: CATSPHGGAFDEQFF. CDR3 bases: TGTGCCACCAGCCCCCACGGGGGGGCGTTTGATGAGCAGTTCTTC. Full variable domain (missing parts from reference TRBV15 and TRBJ2-1): DAMVIQNPRYQVTQFGKPVTLSCSQTLNHNVMYWYQQKSSQAPKLLFHYYDKDFNNEADTPDNFQSRRPNTSFCFLDIRSPGLGDTAMYLCATSPHGGAFDEQFFGPGTRLTVL.

The chain employs TRBV7-8 and TRBJ2-3; D is perhaps TRBD2 (5 bases). V was shortened by 6 bases and J by 3 bases, with 10 bases between the two germline ends. Per the germline V gene, CDR1 is SGHVS and CDR2 is FQNEAQ. The CDR3 is 13 amino acids. CDR3 DNA sequence: TGTGCCAGCAGGCCAGCGGCGACAGATACGCAGTATTTT. Its protein is CASRPAATDTQYF.

The chain recombines TRBV7-9 with TRBJ1-2; no clear D. Trimming pared 5 bases from V and 7 bases from J, leaving 11 bases between. The CDR3 is 12 amino acids. Germline V lookup: CDR1 SEHNR, CDR2 FQNEAQ (reference sequence). The CDR3 bases are TGTGCCAGCAGCCCCGATTTAGGTGGCTACACCTTC. Its translation: CASSPDLGGYTF.

This clone was seen a single time. This chain links TRBV6-5 with TRBJ1-3; D possibly corresponds to TRBD1 (5 bases). In germline, CDR1 is MNHEY, CDR2 SVGAGI. V was shortened by 6 bases and J by 0 bases, with 12 bases between the two germline ends. The length of the CDR3 is 15 residues. The CDR3 here is CASRLGQGSGNTIYF. The CDR3 DNA is TGTGCCAGCAGACTAGGCCAGGGCTCTGGAAACACCATATATTTT.

The J gene is TRBJ2-5, the V gene TRBV11-3, with D possibly TRBD2 on 6 matching bases. Trimming stripped 1 base from V and 6 bases from J, with 15 bases between. The CDR3 sequence is 15 residues long. Per the germline V gene, CDR1 is SGHNT and CDR2 is YENEEA. The CDR3 protein is CASSLVRGEAQTQYF. CDR3 nucleotides: TGTGCCAGCAGCTTAGTTCGCGGGGAAGCACAGACCCAGTACTTC.

The count of this clone is one. Here the CDR3 reads CAAEDDRNSPLHF. Written as DNA, the CDR3 is TGTGCCGCAGAGGATGACAGAAATTCACCCCTCCACTTT. This sequence joins TRBV10-3 and TRBJ1-6; a possible D gene is TRBD1 (5 bases). Germline assignment: CDR1 ENHRY and CDR2 SYGVKD. The CDR3 totals 13 residues. Deletions cut 11 bases from V and 7 bases from J, with 15 bases between.

The rearrangement links TRBV5-1 to TRBJ2-5; TRBD1 matches at 8 bases. The CDR3 sequence is 14 residues long. Germline V CDR1 and CDR2: SGHRS, YFSETQ. V trimming: 3 bases; J trimming: 4 bases; junction bases outside the gene matches: 5. CDR3 sequence (DNA): TGCGCCAGCAGCTCTGCGACAGGGGCAGAGACCCAGTACTTC. Translation: CASSSATGAETQYF.

V gene TRBV3-1 (or the pseudogene TRBV3-2) combines with J gene TRBJ2-1; unclear D gene. The CDR3 loop spans 11 amino acids. V lost 3 bases and J 8 bases, leaving 5 bases between the germline ends. The V gene's germline CDR1 is LGHDT and CDR2 YNNKEL (reference sequence). This CDR3 reads CASSHGDEQFF. The CDR3 nucleotides are TGTGCCAGCAGCCATGGGGATGAGCAGTTCTTC.